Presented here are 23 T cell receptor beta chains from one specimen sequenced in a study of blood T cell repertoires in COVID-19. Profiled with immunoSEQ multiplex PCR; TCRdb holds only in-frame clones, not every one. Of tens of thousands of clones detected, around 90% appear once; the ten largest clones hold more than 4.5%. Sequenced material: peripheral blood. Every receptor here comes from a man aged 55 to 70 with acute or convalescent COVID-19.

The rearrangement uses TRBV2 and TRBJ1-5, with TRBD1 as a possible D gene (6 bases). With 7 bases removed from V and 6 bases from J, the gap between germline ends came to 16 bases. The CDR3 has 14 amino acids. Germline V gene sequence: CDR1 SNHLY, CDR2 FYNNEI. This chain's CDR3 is CASTVQGWGQPQHF. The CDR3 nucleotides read TGTGCCAGCACGGTACAGGGATGGGGTCAGCCCCAGCATTTT.

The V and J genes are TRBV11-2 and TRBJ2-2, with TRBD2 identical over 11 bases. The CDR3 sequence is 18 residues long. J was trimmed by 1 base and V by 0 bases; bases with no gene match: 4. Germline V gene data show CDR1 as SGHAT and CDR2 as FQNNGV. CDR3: CASSLDETSGMNTGELFF. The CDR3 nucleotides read TGTGCCAGCAGCTTAGATGAGACTAGCGGGATGAACACCGGGGAGCTGTTTTTT.

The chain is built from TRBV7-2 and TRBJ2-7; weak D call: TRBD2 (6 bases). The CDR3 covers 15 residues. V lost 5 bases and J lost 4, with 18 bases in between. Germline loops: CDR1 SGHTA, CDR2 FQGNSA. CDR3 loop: CASSPWDSVAYEQYF. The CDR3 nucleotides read TGTGCCAGCAGCCCGTGGGACTCAGTCGCATACGAGCAGTACTTC. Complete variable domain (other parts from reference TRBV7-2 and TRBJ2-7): GAGVSQSPSNKVTEKGKDVELRCDPISGHTALYWYRQSLGQGLEFLIYFQGNSAPDKSGLPSDRFSAERTGGSVSTLTIQRTQQEDSAVYLCASSPWDSVAYEQYFGPGTRLTVT.

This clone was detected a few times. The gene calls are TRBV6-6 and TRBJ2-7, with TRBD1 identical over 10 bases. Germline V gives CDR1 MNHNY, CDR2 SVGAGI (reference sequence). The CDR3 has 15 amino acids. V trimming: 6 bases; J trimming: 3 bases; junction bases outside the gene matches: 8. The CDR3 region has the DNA TGTGCCAGCAGGCGACCCGGGACAGGGGACTACGAGCAGTACTTC. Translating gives CASRRPGTGDYEQYF.

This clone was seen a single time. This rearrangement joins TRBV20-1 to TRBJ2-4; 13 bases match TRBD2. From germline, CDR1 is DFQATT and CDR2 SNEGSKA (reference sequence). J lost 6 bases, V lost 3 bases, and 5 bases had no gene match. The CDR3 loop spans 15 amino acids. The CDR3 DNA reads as TGCAGTGCTAGTGACCGACTAGCGGGAGGAAACATTCAGTACTTC. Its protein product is CSASDRLAGGNIQYF.

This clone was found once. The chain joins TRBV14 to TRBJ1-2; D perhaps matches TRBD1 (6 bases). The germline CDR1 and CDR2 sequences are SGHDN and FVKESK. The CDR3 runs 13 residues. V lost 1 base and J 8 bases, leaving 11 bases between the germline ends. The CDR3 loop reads CASSQGGQGGYTF. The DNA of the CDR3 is TGTGCCAGCAGCCAAGGGGGGCAGGGAGGCTACACCTTC.

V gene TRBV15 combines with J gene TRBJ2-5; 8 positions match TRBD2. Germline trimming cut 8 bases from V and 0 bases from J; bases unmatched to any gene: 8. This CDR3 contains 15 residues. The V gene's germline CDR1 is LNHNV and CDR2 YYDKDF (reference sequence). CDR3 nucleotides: TGTGCCACCGGGAGCGGGGGACTGTACCAAGAGACCCAGTACTTC. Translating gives CATGSGGLYQETQYF.

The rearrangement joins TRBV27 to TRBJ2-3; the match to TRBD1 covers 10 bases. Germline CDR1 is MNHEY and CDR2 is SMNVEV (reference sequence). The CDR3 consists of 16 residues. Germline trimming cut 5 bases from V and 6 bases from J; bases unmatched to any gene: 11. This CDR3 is CASSPRTGGFPDTQYF. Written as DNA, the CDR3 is TGTGCCAGCAGTCCCCGGACAGGGGGATTCCCCGATACGCAGTATTTT.

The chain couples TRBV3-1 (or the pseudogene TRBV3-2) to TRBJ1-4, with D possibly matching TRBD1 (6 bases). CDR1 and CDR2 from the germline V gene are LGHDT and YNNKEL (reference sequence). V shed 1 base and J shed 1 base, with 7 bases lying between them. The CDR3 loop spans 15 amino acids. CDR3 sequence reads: CASSQVDRTNEKLFF. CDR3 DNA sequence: TGTGCCAGCAGCCAAGTGGACAGAACTAATGAAAAACTGTTTTTT.

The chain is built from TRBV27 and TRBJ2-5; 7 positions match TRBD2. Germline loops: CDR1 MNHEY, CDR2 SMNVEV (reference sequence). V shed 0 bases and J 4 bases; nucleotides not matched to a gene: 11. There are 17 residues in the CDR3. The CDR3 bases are TGTGCCAGCAGTTTATCGCCCCCGGGGGTAGCGGGAGAGACCCAGTACTTC. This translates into CASSLSPPGVAGETQYF.

CDR3 in amino acids: CASSVSGRADTQYF. The DNA of the CDR3 is TGTGCCAGCAGCGTTAGTGGGAGGGCAGATACGCAGTATTTT. This chain joins TRBV9 and TRBJ2-3; 7 positions match TRBD2. The germline CDR1 and CDR2 sequences are SGDLS and YYNGEE. V trimming: 2 bases; J trimming: 4 bases; junction bases outside the gene matches: 4. The CDR3 loop spans 14 amino acids.

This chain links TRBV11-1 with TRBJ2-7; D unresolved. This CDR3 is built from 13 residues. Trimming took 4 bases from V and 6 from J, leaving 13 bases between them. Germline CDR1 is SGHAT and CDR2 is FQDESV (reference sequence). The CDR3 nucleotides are TGTGCCAGCAGCTCCGAGCCCTCCGGCGAGCAGTACTTC. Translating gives CASSSEPSGEQYF.

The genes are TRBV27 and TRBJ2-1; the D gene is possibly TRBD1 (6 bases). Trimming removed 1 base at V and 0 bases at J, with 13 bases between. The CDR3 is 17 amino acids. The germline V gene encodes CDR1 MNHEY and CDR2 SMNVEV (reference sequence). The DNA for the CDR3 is TGTGCCAGCAGTTTATTAGGACAGAGAGGCTCCTACAATGAGCAGTTCTTC. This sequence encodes CASSLLGQRGSYNEQFF.

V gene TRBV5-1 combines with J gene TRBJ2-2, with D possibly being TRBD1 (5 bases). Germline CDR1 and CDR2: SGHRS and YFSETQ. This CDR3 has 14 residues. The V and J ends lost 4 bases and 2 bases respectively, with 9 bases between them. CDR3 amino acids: CASSGALNTGELFF. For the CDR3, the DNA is TGCGCCAGCAGCGGGGCACTTAACACCGGGGAGCTGTTTTTT.

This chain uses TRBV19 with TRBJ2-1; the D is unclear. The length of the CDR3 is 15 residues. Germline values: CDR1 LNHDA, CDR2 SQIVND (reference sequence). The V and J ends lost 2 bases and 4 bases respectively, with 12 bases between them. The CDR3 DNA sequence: TGTGCCAGTAGTATAAGGCCAGGAACTTACAATGAGCAGTTCTTC. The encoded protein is CASSIRPGTYNEQFF.

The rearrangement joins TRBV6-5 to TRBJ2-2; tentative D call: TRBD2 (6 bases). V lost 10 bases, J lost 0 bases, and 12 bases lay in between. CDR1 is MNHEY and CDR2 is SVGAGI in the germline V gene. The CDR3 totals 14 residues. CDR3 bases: TGTGCCACTCGACCGGGAGCGAACACCGGGGAGCTGTTTTTT. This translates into CATRPGANTGELFF.

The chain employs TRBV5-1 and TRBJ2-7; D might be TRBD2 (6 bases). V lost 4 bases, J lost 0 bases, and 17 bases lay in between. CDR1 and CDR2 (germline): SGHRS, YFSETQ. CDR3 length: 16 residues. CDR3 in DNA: TGCGCCAGCAGCAATCTCGGCGGGCGGGACTCCTACGAGCAGTACTTC. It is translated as CASSNLGGRDSYEQYF.

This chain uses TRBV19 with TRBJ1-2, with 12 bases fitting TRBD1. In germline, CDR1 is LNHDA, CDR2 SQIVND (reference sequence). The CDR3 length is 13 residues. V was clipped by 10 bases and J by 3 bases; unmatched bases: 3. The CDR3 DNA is TGTGCCACCGGGACAGGGGGCTACTATGGCTACACCTTC. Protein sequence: CATGTGGYYGYTF.

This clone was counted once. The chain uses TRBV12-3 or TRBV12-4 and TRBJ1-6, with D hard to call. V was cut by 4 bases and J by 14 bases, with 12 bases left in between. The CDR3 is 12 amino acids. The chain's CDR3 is CASSSSLGALHF. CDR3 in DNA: TGTGCCAGCAGTTCGTCTCTCGGGGCCCTCCACTTT.

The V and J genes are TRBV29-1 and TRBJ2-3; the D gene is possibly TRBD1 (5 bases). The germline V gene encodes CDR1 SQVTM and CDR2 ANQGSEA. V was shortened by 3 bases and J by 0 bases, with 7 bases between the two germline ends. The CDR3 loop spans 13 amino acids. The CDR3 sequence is CSVDRASTDTQYF. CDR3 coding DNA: TGCAGCGTTGACAGGGCCAGCACAGATACGCAGTATTTT.

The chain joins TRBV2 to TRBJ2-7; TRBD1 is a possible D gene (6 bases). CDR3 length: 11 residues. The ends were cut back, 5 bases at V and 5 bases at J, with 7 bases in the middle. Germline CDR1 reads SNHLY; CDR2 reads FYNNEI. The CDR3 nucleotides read TGTGCCAGCAGTCGACAGGACGAGCAGTACTTC. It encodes CASSRQDEQYF.

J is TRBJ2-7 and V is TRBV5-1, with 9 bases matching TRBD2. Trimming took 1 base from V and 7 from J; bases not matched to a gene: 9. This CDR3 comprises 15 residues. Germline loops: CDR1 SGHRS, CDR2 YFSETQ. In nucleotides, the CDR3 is TGCGCCAGCAGCTTGTCCGCGGGAGGGCCTTGGGAGCAGTACTTC. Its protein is CASSLSAGGPWEQYF.

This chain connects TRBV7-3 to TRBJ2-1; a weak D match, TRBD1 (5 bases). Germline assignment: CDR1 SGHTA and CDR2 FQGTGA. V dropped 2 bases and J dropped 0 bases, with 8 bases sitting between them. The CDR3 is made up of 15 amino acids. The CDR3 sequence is CASSLGASSYNEQFF. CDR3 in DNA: TGTGCCAGCAGCTTAGGGGCTAGCTCCTACAATGAGCAGTTCTTC.